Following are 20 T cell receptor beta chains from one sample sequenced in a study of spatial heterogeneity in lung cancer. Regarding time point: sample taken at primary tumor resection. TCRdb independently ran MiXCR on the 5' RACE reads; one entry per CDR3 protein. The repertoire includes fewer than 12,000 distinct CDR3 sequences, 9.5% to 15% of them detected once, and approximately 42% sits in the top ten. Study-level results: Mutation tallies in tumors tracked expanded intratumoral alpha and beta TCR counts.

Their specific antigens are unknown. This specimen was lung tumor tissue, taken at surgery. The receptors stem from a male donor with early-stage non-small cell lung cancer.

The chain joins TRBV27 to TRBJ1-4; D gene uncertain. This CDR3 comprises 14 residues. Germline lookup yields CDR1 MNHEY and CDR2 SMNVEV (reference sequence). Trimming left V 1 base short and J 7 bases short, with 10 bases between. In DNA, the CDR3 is TGTGCCAGCAGTTTATTGCCAGGAGGTGAAAAACTGTTTTTT. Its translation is CASSLLPGGEKLFF. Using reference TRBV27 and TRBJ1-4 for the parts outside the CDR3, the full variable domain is EAQVTQNPRYLITVTGKKLTVTCSQNMNHEYMSWYRQDPGLGLRQIYYSMNVEVTDKGDVPEGYKVSRKEKRNFPLILESPSPNQTSLYFCASSLLPGGEKLFFGSGTQLSVL.

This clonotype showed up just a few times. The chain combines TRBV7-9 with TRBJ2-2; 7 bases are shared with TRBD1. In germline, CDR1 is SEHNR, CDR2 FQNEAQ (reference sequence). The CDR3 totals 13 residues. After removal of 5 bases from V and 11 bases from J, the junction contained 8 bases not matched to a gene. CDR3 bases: TGTGCCAGCAGCCCGCTACAGGGGAACGAGCTGTTTTTT. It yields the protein CASSPLQGNELFF.

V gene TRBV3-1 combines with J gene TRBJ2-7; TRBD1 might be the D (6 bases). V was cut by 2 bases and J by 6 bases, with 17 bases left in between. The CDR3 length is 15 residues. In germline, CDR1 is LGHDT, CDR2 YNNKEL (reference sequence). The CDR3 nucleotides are TGTGCCAGCAGCCAAAGAGGACAGTCACGTTCCGAGCAGTACTTC. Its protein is CASSQRGQSRSEQYF.

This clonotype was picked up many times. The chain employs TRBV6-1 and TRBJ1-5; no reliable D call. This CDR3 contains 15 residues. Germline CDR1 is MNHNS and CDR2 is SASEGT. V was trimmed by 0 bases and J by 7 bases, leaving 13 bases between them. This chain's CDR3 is CASSEASAGRQPQHF. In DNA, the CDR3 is TGTGCCAGCAGTGAAGCGAGCGCCGGCAGGCAGCCCCAGCATTTT.

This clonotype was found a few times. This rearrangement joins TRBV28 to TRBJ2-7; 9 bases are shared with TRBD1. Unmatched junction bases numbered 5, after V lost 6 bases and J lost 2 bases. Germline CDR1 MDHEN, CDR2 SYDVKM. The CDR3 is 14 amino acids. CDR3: CASSAGTGPYEQYF. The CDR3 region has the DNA TGTGCCAGCAGCGCCGGGACAGGGCCCTACGAGCAGTACTTC.

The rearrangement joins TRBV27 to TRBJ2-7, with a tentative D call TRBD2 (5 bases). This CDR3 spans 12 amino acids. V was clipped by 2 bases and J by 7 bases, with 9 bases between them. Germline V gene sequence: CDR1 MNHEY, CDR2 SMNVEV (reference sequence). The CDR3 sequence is CASSLRGGEQYF. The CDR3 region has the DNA TGTGCCAGCAGTTTACGGGGTGGAGAGCAGTACTTC.

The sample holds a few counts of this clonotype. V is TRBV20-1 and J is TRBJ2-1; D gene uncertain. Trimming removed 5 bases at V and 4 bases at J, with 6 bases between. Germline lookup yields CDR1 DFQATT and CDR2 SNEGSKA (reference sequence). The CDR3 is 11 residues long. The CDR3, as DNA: TGCAGTGCTGACAAGTACAATGAGCAGTTCTTC. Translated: CSADKYNEQFF.

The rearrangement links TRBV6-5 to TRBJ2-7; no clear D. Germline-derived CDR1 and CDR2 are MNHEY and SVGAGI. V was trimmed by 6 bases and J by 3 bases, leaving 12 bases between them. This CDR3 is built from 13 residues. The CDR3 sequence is CASSKRVFYEQYF. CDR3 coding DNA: TGTGCCAGCAGCAAACGGGTCTTCTACGAGCAGTACTTC.

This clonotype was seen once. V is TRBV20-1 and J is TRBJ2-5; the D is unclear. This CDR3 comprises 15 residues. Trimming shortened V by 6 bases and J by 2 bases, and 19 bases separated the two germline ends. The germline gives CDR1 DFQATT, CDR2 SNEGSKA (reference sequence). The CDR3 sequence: CSAPWGRARQETQYF. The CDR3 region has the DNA TGCAGTGCCCCCTGGGGTCGGGCTCGTCAAGAGACCCAGTACTTC.

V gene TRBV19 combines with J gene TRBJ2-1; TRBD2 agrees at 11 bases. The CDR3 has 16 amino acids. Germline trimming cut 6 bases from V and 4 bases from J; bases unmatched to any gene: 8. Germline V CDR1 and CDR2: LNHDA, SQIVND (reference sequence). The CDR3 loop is CASSKGGTSGYNEQFF. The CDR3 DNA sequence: TGTGCCAGTAGCAAAGGCGGGACTAGCGGATACAATGAGCAGTTCTTC.

As DNA, the CDR3 is TGTGCCAGCAGTGAGGCCAGCGGGGACTACGAGCAGTACTTC. It translates to CASSEASGDYEQYF. This chain joins TRBV28 and TRBJ2-7; 7 bases agree with TRBD2. In germline, CDR1 is MDHEN, CDR2 SYDVKM. The CDR3 is 14 amino acids. Trimming at V came to 5 bases and at J to 3 bases, leaving 7 bases not matched to a gene.

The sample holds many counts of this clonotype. CDR3 bases: TGCAGCGTTGTTAGAGGGAACACTGAAGCTTTCTTT. This encodes CSVVRGNTEAFF. V gene TRBV29-1 combines with J gene TRBJ1-1; D is unclear. This CDR3 is built from 12 residues. In germline, CDR1 is SQVTM, CDR2 ANQGSEA. V lost 4 bases and J 1 base, leaving 7 bases between the germline ends.

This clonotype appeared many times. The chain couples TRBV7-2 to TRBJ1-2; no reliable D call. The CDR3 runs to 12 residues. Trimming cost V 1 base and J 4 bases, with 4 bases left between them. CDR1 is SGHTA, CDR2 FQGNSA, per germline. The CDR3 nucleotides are TGTGCCAGCAGCTTAGTTAGCTATGGCTACACCTTC. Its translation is CASSLVSYGYTF. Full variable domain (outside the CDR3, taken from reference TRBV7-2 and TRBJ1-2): GAGVSQSPSNKVTEKGKDVELRCDPISGHTALYWYRQSLGQGLEFLIYFQGNSAPDKSGLPSDRFSAERTGGSVSTLTIQRTQQEDSAVYLCASSLVSYGYTFGSGTRLTVV.

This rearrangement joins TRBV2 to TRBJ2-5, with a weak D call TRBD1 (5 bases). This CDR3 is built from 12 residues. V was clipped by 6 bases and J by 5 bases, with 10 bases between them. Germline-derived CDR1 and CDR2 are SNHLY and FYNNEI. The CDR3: CASRGLEETQYF. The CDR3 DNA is TGTGCCAGCAGGGGGCTCGAGGAGACCCAGTACTTC.

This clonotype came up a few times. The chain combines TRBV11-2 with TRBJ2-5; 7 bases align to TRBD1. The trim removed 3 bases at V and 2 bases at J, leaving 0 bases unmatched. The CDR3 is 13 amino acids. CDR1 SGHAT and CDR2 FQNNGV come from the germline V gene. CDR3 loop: CASSLGQQETQYF. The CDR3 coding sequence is TGTGCCAGCAGCTTGGGACAGCAAGAGACCCAGTACTTC. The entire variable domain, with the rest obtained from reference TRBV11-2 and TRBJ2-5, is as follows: EAGVAQSPRYKIIEKRQSVAFWCNPISGHATLYWYQQILGQGPKLLIQFQNNGVVDDSQLPKDRFSAERLKGVDSTLKIQPAKLEDSAVYLCASSLGQQETQYFGPGTRLLVL.

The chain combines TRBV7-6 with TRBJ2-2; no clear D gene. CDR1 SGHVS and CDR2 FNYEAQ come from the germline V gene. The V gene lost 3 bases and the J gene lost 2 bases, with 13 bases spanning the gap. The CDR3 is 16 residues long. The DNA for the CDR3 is TGTGCCAGCAGCTTCCCTAAGTACGGCAACACCGGGGAGCTGTTTTTT. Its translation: CASSFPKYGNTGELFF.

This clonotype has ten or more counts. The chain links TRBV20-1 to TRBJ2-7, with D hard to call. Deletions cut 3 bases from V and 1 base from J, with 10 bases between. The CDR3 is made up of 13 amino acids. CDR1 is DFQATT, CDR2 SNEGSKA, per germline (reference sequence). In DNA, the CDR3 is TGCAGTGCTAGTTTAGACCCTTCCTACGAGCAGTACTTC. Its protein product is CSASLDPSYEQYF.

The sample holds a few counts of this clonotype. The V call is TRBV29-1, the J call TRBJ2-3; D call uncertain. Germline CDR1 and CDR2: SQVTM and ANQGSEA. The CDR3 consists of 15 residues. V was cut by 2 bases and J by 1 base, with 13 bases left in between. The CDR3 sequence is CSVERQGVGTDTQYF. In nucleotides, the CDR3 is TGCAGCGTTGAACGGCAAGGTGTAGGCACAGATACGCAGTATTTT.

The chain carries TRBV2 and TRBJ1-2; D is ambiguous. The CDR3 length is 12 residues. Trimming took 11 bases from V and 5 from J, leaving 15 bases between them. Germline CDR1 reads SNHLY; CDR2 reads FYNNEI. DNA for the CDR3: TGTGCCGCCGGTGGATATCGGTATGGCTACACCTTC. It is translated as CAAGGYRYGYTF.

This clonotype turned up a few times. The DNA for the CDR3 is TGTGCCAGCAGCCCCCGGACAGGTGTAGATGGCTACACCTTC. This gives the protein CASSPRTGVDGYTF. This chain joins TRBV7-2 and TRBJ1-2; 7 bases fit TRBD1. This CDR3 contains 14 residues. Per the germline V gene, CDR1 is SGHTA and CDR2 is FQGNSA. V lost 5 bases and J lost 6; bases outside the gene matches: 9.